These 18 T cell receptor beta chains share one sample of origin, sequenced in a study of blood T cells in healthy people across ages. Primers used in a second PCR of about 7 to 11 cycles were a sample-barcoded 5' primer and a J-beta primer mix. TCRdb used MiXCR to reprocess the 5' RACE reads, holding one entry per CDR3 protein. The sample records 800,000 to 950,000 distinct CDR3 sequences, 25% to 30% being singletons. These same data were also listed under a study on T cells of mothers and their children.

Sequencing was carried out using blood. The receptors were sampled from a woman aged 40 to 49 in good health.

The sample holds a few counts of this clonotype. The chain uses TRBV5-1 and TRBJ2-7; 13 bases line up with TRBD2. The length of the CDR3 is 15 residues. Germline V gene lookup returns CDR1 SGHRS and CDR2 YFSETQ. The V gene end was trimmed by 5 bases and the J gene end by 1 base; junction bases not matched to a gene: 3. CDR3 in DNA: TGCGCCAGCAGACAGGGACTAGCGGGGTCCTACGAGCAGTACTTC. It is translated as CASRQGLAGSYEQYF.

The sample holds many counts of this clonotype. The DNA of the CDR3 is TGTGCCAGCAGCCTTTATAGAGCAGGCGAGCAGTACTTC. It encodes CASSLYRAGEQYF. V gene TRBV3-1 combines with J gene TRBJ2-7; D remains unclear. V was cut by 4 bases and J by 6 bases, with 13 bases left in between. In germline, CDR1 is LGHDT, CDR2 YNNKEL (reference sequence). The CDR3 runs 13 residues.

This clonotype was detected many times. The chain has TRBV20-1 and TRBJ2-1; D might be TRBD1 (6 bases). The CDR3 has 14 residues. CDR1 DFQATT and CDR2 SNEGSKA come from the germline V gene (reference sequence). Trimming took 0 bases from V and 10 from J, leaving 16 bases between them. CDR3 nucleotide sequence: TGCAGTGCTAGAGATGGAACAGGGTTAAGAGAGCAGTTCTTC. Its translation: CSARDGTGLREQFF.

For this clonotype: The CDR3 carries no conserved terminal phenylalanine or tryptophan, so it likely arises from a read error. Because the CDR3's place on the DNA is in doubt, the DNA is left out and the CDR3 is given as listed by TCRdb. The chain has TRBV20-1 and TRBJ1-2. CDR1 and CDR2 from the germline V gene are DFQATT and SNEGSKA (reference sequence). The length of the CDR3 is 12 amino acids, counting both ends. The CDR3 loop reads CSPAGGVSGYTC.

This clonotype has only a few counts. The chain joins TRBV30 to TRBJ2-1, with D possibly TRBD1 on 6 matching bases. The CDR3 is made up of 14 amino acids. CDR1 is GTSNPN and CDR2 is SVGIG in the germline V gene (reference sequence). V was clipped by 5 bases and J by 0 bases, with 11 bases between them. The DNA of the CDR3 is TGTGCCTGGTCACAGGGTAACTCCTACAATGAGCAGTTCTTC. It codes for CAWSQGNSYNEQFF. The full variable domain, rest sourced from reference TRBV30 and TRBJ2-1, is SQTIHQWPATLVQPVGSPLSLECTVEGTSNPNLYWYRQAAGRGLQLLFYSVGIGQISSEVPQNLSASRPQDRQFILSSKKLLLSDSGFYLCAWSQGNSYNEQFFGPGTRLTVL.

This chain uses TRBV7-2 with TRBJ2-1, with 13 bases fitting TRBD2. This CDR3 is built from 16 residues. The germline CDR1 and CDR2 sequences are SGHTA and FQGNSA. Trimming at V came to 5 bases and at J to 9 bases, leaving 10 bases not matched to a gene. CDR3 sequence: CASSTRTSGGTGEQFF. The DNA of the CDR3 is TGTGCCAGCAGCACCCGGACTAGCGGGGGAACTGGTGAGCAGTTCTTC.

In the case of this clonotype: A much larger clone lies a single base off, so this may be a read error. The genes are TRBV7-3 and TRBJ2-4; tentatively, D is TRBD1 or TRBD2 (5 bases each). With the DNA end fitting TRBJ2-7 better, the J assignment may be wrong. CDR1 and CDR2 from the germline V gene are SGHTA and FQGTGA. This CDR3 has 13 residues. Here the CDR3 reads CVSSPVGGYEQYF. In DNA form, the CDR3 reads TGTGTCAGCAGCCCAGTTGGGGGATACGAGCAGTACTTC.

As for this clonotype: A clone one base away is much larger, so this may be a read error. The rearrangement joins TRBV3-1 to TRBJ1-4; D call uncertain. Looked up from germline, CDR1 is LGHDT and CDR2 is YNNKEL (reference sequence). The CDR3 is 12 residues long. V lost 3 bases to trimming and J lost 4 bases, with 3 bases between them. This chain's CDR3 is CASSQLNEKLFF. CDR3 in DNA: TGTGCCAGCAGCCAGCTTAATGAAAAACTGTTTTTT.

Note on this clonotype: A much larger clone differs from this one at a single base, so this may be a read error. This chain connects TRBV2 to TRBJ1-1; D not certain. Trimming shortened V by 7 bases and J by 0 bases, and 3 bases separated the two germline ends. This CDR3 spans 11 amino acids. Germline CDR1 SNHLY, CDR2 FYNNEI. The chain's CDR3 is CASKVNTEAFF. DNA for the CDR3: TGTGCCAGCAAGGTGAACACTGAAGCTTTCTTT.

This clonotype has a handful of counts. The chain has TRBV2 and TRBJ2-7; D is possibly TRBD1 (6 bases). V was pared by 6 bases and J by 2 bases, with 14 bases between. This CDR3 is 14 amino acids long. Germline CDR1 and CDR2: SNHLY and FYNNEI. In nucleotides, the CDR3 is TGTGCCAGCAGAACCGGACAGTTTGCCTACGAGCAGTACTTC. It encodes CASRTGQFAYEQYF.

As regards this clonotype: This may be a read error: a much more frequent sequence differs by one nucleotide. The chain employs TRBV4-1 and TRBJ2-1, with D hard to call. CDR1 and CDR2 (germline): MGHRA, YSYEKL. The CDR3 has 13 amino acids. Trimming removed 1 base from V and 10 bases from J, with 11 bases in between. This CDR3 reads CASSQARYGEQFF. CDR3 coding DNA: TGCGCCAGCAGCCAAGCCAGGTATGGCGAGCAGTTCTTC.

This clonotype was found a few times. At one end, the junction sequence differs from germline, possibly due to a read error. The gene calls are TRBV18 and TRBJ1-4, with D possibly being TRBD1 (6 bases). The CDR3 is 17 amino acids. CDR1 KGHSH and CDR2 LQKENI come from the germline V gene. Here the CDR3 DNA reads TGTGCCGGCTCACCGATACTCGGACAGCAAACTAATGAAAAACTGTTTTTT. This gives the protein CAGSPILGQQTNEKLFF.

This clonotype appeared many times. V and J are TRBV5-1 and TRBJ2-7; D is uncertain. Trimming took off 4 bases at V and 2 bases at J, with 16 bases between the two ends. Germline lookup yields CDR1 SGHRS and CDR2 YFSETQ. This CDR3 has 15 amino acids. The CDR3 reads CASSLRQAPPYEQYF. The CDR3 nucleotides read TGCGCCAGCAGCCTTAGGCAGGCACCTCCCTACGAGCAGTACTTC. Combining the CDR3 with reference TRBV5-1 and TRBJ2-7 gives the whole variable domain KAGVTQTPRYLIKTRGQQVTLSCSPISGHRSVSWYQQTPGQGLQFLFEYFSETQRNKGNFPGRFSGRQFSNSRSEMNVSTLELGDSALYLCASSLRQAPPYEQYFGPGTRLTVT.

V usage is TRBV9 and J usage is TRBJ1-3, with a tentative D call TRBD1 (6 bases). The germline CDR1 and CDR2 sequences are SGDLS and YYNGEE. The V gene lost 3 bases and the J gene lost 3 bases, with 13 bases spanning the gap. The CDR3 runs to 15 residues. The CDR3 loop is CASSGGRGFGNTIYF. As DNA, the CDR3 is TGTGCCAGCAGCGGAGGCAGGGGTTTTGGAAACACCATATATTTT.

The chain links TRBV5-1 to TRBJ1-2; D may be TRBD1 (5 bases). In germline, CDR1 is SGHRS, CDR2 YFSETQ. This CDR3 comprises 15 residues. V was clipped by 5 bases and J by 8 bases, with 22 bases between them. The CDR3 DNA reads as TGCGCCAGCAGTGTCGGGAATTCGGGGGTCGACGGCTACACCTTC. Translation: CASSVGNSGVDGYTF.

The chain is built from TRBV7-6 and TRBJ1-6; D not certain. The CDR3 sequence is 15 residues long. The germline V and J ends were trimmed by 3 bases and 8 bases, with 14 bases remaining between them. Germline assignment: CDR1 SGHVS and CDR2 FNYEAQ. This chain's CDR3 is CASSLTTYLDSPLHF. The CDR3 nucleotides read TGTGCCAGCAGCTTGACGACTTATTTGGATTCACCCCTCCACTTT.

This clonotype occurred a few times. The chain joins TRBV11-2 to TRBJ2-3; D call uncertain. The CDR3 length is 17 residues. CDR1 and CDR2 (germline): SGHAT, FQNNGV. V was cut by 3 bases and J by 3 bases, with 19 bases left in between. Here the CDR3 reads CASSFLPGGRQTDTQYF. Written as DNA, the CDR3 is TGTGCCAGCAGCTTCCTACCCGGTGGCAGGCAGACAGATACGCAGTATTTT.

The sample holds many counts of this clonotype. The V and J genes are TRBV20-1 and TRBJ2-7; TRBD1 or TRBD2 may be the D gene (5 bases each). Looked up from germline, CDR1 is DFQATT and CDR2 is SNEGSKA (reference sequence). This CDR3 spans 13 amino acids. Trimming cost V 5 bases and J 4 bases, with 15 bases left between them. The CDR3 loop is CSARGDAGYEQYF. DNA of the CDR3: TGCAGTGCTCGGGGCGATGCAGGGTACGAGCAGTACTTC.